These T cell receptor beta chains were read from a single sample in a study of blood T cell repertoires in COVID-19. Profiling relied on immunoSEQ multiplex PCR, and the TCRdb table lists in-frame clones only, not all of them. This table has 130,000 to 150,000 clones, roughly 86% appearing once. The material sequenced was peripheral blood. All receptors derive from a woman in her forties or fifties with acute or convalescent COVID-19. The CDR3 runs from the conserved cysteine through the conserved F or W. Fields, in order: V gene, clone size, D gene, J gene, CDR3 protein, CDR3 DNA. D genes are given only for firm matches. The size of a clone is reported for some rows only, either as once, few or many, or as a class for expanded clones.

V gene: TRBV27
clone size: .
D gene: .
J gene: TRBJ1-1
CDR3 protein: CASSPEMNTEAFF
CDR3 DNA: TGTGCCAGCAGTCCGGAGATGAACACTGAAGCTTTCTTT

V gene: TRBV5-6
clone size: .
D gene: .
J gene: TRBJ2-5
CDR3 protein: CASSPRGQETQYF
CDR3 DNA: TGTGCCAGCAGCCCGCGAGGCCAAGAGACCCAGTACTTC

V gene: TRBV3-1/TRBV3-2
clone size: .
D gene: .
J gene: TRBJ2-3
CDR3 protein: CASGGGKRTDTQYF
CDR3 DNA: TGTGCCAGCGGGGGCGGAAAGCGCACAGATACGCAGTATTTT

V gene: TRBV2
clone size: few
D gene: .
J gene: TRBJ1-6
CDR3 protein: CASRTEDGLNAPLHF
CDR3 DNA: TGTGCCAGCAGAACGGAGGACGGGCTAAATGCACCCCTCCACTTT

V gene: TRBV28
clone size: .
D gene: TRBD1
J gene: TRBJ1-3
CDR3 protein: CASGGTGSGGNTIYF
CDR3 DNA: TGTGCCAGCGGCGGGACAGGGTCTGGTGGAAACACCATATATTTT

V gene: TRBV2
clone size: .
D gene: .
J gene: TRBJ1-5
CDR3 protein: CASTRGNGNQPQHF
CDR3 DNA: TGTGCCAGCACCAGGGGAAATGGCAATCAGCCCCAGCATTTT

V gene: TRBV7-8
clone size: few
D gene: .
J gene: TRBJ1-5
CDR3 protein: CASSLERRVSQPQHF
CDR3 DNA: TGTGCCAGCAGCTTAGAACGGAGGGTTAGTCAGCCCCAGCATTTT

V gene: TRBV24-1
clone size: .
D gene: TRBD1
J gene: TRBJ1-1
CDR3 protein: CATRGQANTEAFF
CDR3 DNA: TGTGCCACCAGGGGACAGGCAAACACTGAAGCTTTCTTT

V gene: TRBV6-2/TRBV6-3
clone size: .
D gene: .
J gene: TRBJ1-6
CDR3 protein: CASSYSRQGNSPLHF
CDR3 DNA: TGTGCCAGCAGTTACTCGAGGCAGGGTAATTCACCCCTCCACTTT

V gene: TRBV7-2
clone size: .
D gene: .
J gene: TRBJ2-7
CDR3 protein: CASSLEGGARPYEQYF
CDR3 DNA: TGTGCCAGCAGCTTGGAGGGGGGGGCCAGACCCTACGAGCAGTACTTC

V gene: TRBV19
clone size: .
D gene: .
J gene: TRBJ1-1
CDR3 protein: CASSPPGGEDTEAFF
CDR3 DNA: TGTGCCAGTAGTCCCCCGGGGGGGGAGGACACTGAAGCTTTCTTT

V gene: TRBV7-9
clone size: .
D gene: TRBD1
J gene: TRBJ1-1
CDR3 protein: CASSRSYGTGEGTEAFF
CDR3 DNA: TGTGCCAGCAGCCGTTCGTACGGGACAGGGGAGGGTACTGAAGCTTTCTTT

V gene: TRBV5-1
clone size: .
D gene: .
J gene: TRBJ1-3
CDR3 protein: CASSSGDLGDTIYF
CDR3 DNA: TGCGCCAGCAGCTCAGGGGACCTGGGGGACACCATATATTTT

V gene: TRBV5-1
clone size: .
D gene: TRBD1
J gene: TRBJ2-1
CDR3 protein: CASSPRDRVSYNEQFF
CDR3 DNA: TGCGCCAGCAGCCCGCGGGACAGGGTTTCCTACAATGAGCAGTTCTTC

V gene: TRBV11-2
clone size: once
D gene: .
J gene: TRBJ2-1
CDR3 protein: CASSLVQRRANEQFF
CDR3 DNA: TGTGCCAGCAGCTTAGTTCAGAGGAGGGCCAATGAGCAGTTCTTC

V gene: TRBV4-1
clone size: .
D gene: TRBD1
J gene: TRBJ1-5
CDR3 protein: CASSQPRQGGNQPQHF
CDR3 DNA: TGCGCCAGCAGCCAACCCAGACAGGGTGGTAATCAGCCCCAGCATTTT

V gene: TRBV27
clone size: few
D gene: .
J gene: TRBJ1-5
CDR3 protein: CASSLRGQPQHF
CDR3 DNA: TGTGCCAGCAGTTTGCGGGGGCAGCCCCAGCATTTT

V gene: TRBV27
clone size: .
D gene: TRBD2
J gene: TRBJ2-7
CDR3 protein: CASRLAGDPSEQYF
CDR3 DNA: TGTGCCAGCAGGCTAGCGGGAGACCCCTCCGAGCAGTACTTC

V gene: TRBV10-3
clone size: .
D gene: .
J gene: TRBJ1-5
CDR3 protein: CAISAYDRNQPQHF
CDR3 DNA: TGTGCCATCAGTGCTTATGACAGGAATCAGCCCCAGCATTTT

V gene: TRBV30
clone size: .
D gene: .
J gene: TRBJ1-5
CDR3 protein: CTWSVPPKNQPQHF
CDR3 DNA: TGTACCTGGAGTGTACCCCCTAAAAATCAGCCCCAGCATTTT

V gene: TRBV29-1
clone size: .
D gene: TRBD2
J gene: TRBJ2-7
CDR3 protein: CSVEVGGRAGSEQYF
CDR3 DNA: TGCAGCGTTGAAGTAGGAGGGAGGGCCGGAAGTGAGCAGTACTTC

V gene: TRBV5-1
clone size: once
D gene: .
J gene: TRBJ1-1
CDR3 protein: CASKTGQSVDTEAFF
CDR3 DNA: TGCGCCAGCAAGACTGGACAGTCTGTAGACACTGAAGCTTTCTTT

V gene: TRBV11-2
clone size: .
D gene: TRBD2
J gene: TRBJ2-5
CDR3 protein: CASSPGGLHGETQYF
CDR3 DNA: TGTGCCAGCAGCCCGGGGGGACTTCACGGAGAGACCCAGTACTTC

V gene: TRBV5-1
clone size: .
D gene: TRBD2
J gene: TRBJ2-1
CDR3 protein: CASSGRTSGPSYNEQFF
CDR3 DNA: TGCGCCAGCAGCGGCCGGACTAGCGGGCCTAGCTACAATGAGCAGTTCTTC